This T cell receptor (beta chain) is from a study of blood T cell repertoires in COVID-19. In the study overall: The United States, Italy and Spain provided the acute and convalescent COVID-19 samples. Sample material is recorded as cDNA or gDNA derived from T cells, B-cell-depleted T cells, or PBMCs.

Authors' processing steps: Reference gene primer amplification gave nucleated cell count estimates. Data came from immunoSEQ multiplex PCR; TCRdb stores just in-frame clones and leaves some out. D and trimming were read from the DNA, whereas the V and J calls and clone size are those reported in that table. The sample shows about 120,000 clones, around three quarters of them seen only once. Sequenced sample: peripheral blood. The clonotype comes from a man between 40 and 49 years old with active or convalescent COVID-19.

The CDR3 sequence is CASSEGDLYRETQYF. Written as DNA, the CDR3 is TGTGCCAGCAGCGAGGGGGATTTGTACCGAGAGACCCAGTACTTC. The V call is TRBV9, the J call TRBJ2-5; possible D gene TRBD1, 6 bases. Germline CDR1 and CDR2: SGDLS and YYNGEE. Trimming removed 3 bases from V and 4 bases from J, with 16 bases in between. The CDR3 consists of 15 residues.